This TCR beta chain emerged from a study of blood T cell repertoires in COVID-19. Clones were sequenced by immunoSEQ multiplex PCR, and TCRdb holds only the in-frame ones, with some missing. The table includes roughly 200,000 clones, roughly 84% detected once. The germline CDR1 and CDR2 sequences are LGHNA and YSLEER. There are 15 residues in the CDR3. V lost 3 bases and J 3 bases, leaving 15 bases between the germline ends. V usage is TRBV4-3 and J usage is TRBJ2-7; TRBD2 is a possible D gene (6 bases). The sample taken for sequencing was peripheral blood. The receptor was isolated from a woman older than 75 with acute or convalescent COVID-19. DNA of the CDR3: TGCGCCAGCAGCCACGGCCGGGACTCCGTCTACGAGCAGTACTTC. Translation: CASSHGRDSVYEQYF.